This T cell receptor (beta chain) was obtained from a study of shared clonotypes between healthy human individuals. For the study at large: CD4 naive cells filled three plates per donor, CD4 memory three, CD8 naive two and CD8 memory one.

The CDR3 runs 15 residues. CDR1 is SGHTA and CDR2 is FQGNSA in the germline V gene. Here immunoSEQ multiplex PCR was the method, and the copy in TCRdb shows in-frame clones only, minus some. Of around 2.5 million clones in the sample, approximately 93% are singletons; the top ten hold approximately 0.37%. Specimen: naive CD4+ T cells from PBMCs. This sample's subset: CD45RA+ positively selected. The TCR was taken from a man between 18 and 35 years old in good health. Some clones in this sample may be carry-over from other donors' samples. This rearrangement joins TRBV7-2 to TRBJ2-5; 13 nucleotides match TRBD2. The J call is doubtful: the DNA matches TRBJ2-7 better. The CDR3: CASSRGTSGTYEQYF. The CDR3 DNA follows: TGTGCCAGCAGCCGCGGGACTAGCGGGACCTACGAGCAGTACTTC.